A single sample gave rise to the 32 T cell receptor beta chains below, sequenced in a study of T cells in Graves' hyperthyroidism and ophthalmopathy. Regions amplified from RNA transcripts were the TCR beta CDR3 regions. An initial round of RT-PCR targeting the TCR CDR3 relied on the HTBI primer set. TCRdb ran MiXCR on the multiplex PCR reads and lists one entry per CDR3 protein. The sample contains fewer than 400,000 distinct CDR3 sequences, approximately 14% of which appear only once. Specimen: blood. Receptors originate from a woman in her late teens or twenties with Graves' hyperthyroidism that later progressed to Graves' ophthalmopathy.

This clonotype was found a few times. The chain recombines TRBV6-1 with TRBJ1-2; TRBD1 matches at 7 bases. Germline lookup yields CDR1 MNHNS and CDR2 SASEGT. CDR3 length equals 18 residues. V gave up 7 bases and J gave up 2 bases; unmatched junction bases: 19. CDR3 in amino acids: CASTTPVITGEGNYGYTF. The CDR3 DNA is TGTGCCAGCACCACACCCGTCATCACAGGGGAGGGCAACTATGGCTACACCTTC.

This clonotype was recorded at least ten times. The J gene is TRBJ2-5, the V gene TRBV7-9; D is ambiguous. Germline V gene lookup returns CDR1 SEHNR and CDR2 FQNEAQ (reference sequence). This CDR3 spans 13 amino acids. Trimming stripped 3 bases from V and 3 bases from J, with 8 bases between. CDR3 amino acids: CASSFIQEETQYF. In nucleotides, the CDR3 is TGTGCCAGCAGCTTTATTCAGGAAGAGACCCAGTACTTC.

This clonotype occurred many times. This chain connects TRBV7-9 to TRBJ2-5; D is perhaps TRBD1 (6 bases). CDR3 length equals 15 residues. Germline-derived CDR1 and CDR2 are SEHNR and FQNEAQ (reference sequence). With 2 bases removed from V and 1 base from J, the gap between germline ends came to 11 bases. The CDR3 region is CASSLSTGLQETQYF. CDR3 DNA sequence: TGTGCCAGCAGCTTAAGCACAGGGCTCCAAGAGACCCAGTACTTC.

There are many counts of this clonotype. V and J are TRBV6-2 or TRBV6-3 and TRBJ2-2, with 7 bases lining up with TRBD2. CDR1 is MNHEY and CDR2 is SVGEGT in the germline V gene. The CDR3 runs to 17 residues. V lost 6 bases, J lost 5 bases, and 15 bases stayed unmatched. As DNA, the CDR3 is TGTGCCAGCAGCTCCCTCGGGCGGGAGTCTATGACCGGGGAGCTGTTTTTT. Its translation is CASSSLGRESMTGELFF.

This sequence joins TRBV20-1 and TRBJ2-7; D perhaps matches TRBD2 (6 bases). The CDR3 consists of 15 residues. CDR1 is DFQATT and CDR2 is SNEGSKA in the germline V gene (reference sequence). V lost 6 bases and J lost 0, with 18 bases in between. This chain's CDR3 is CSAKGRGIHSYEQYF. CDR3 bases: TGCAGTGCCAAGGGTCGCGGGATCCACTCCTACGAGCAGTACTTC.

This clonotype was counted many times. The chain couples TRBV20-1 to TRBJ2-1; 10 bases agree with TRBD2. The CDR3 spans 14 residues. V dropped 2 bases and J dropped 2; count of bases not matched to a gene: 0. Germline V gene data show CDR1 as DFQATT and CDR2 as SNEGSKA (reference sequence). CDR3 bases: TGCAGTGCTAGACTAGCGGGAGCCTACAATGAGCAGTTCTTC. Its protein is CSARLAGAYNEQFF.

About this clonotype: This may come from a read error, since a much larger clone is one base off. The rearrangement links TRBV7-2 to TRBJ2-1, with TRBD2 matching over 7 bases. In germline, CDR1 is SGHTA, CDR2 FQGNSA. The CDR3 length is 16 residues. CDR3 amino acids: CASSLGRGFPYNGQFF. CDR3 DNA: TGTGCCAGCAGCTTAGGGCGGGGGTTCCCCTACAATGGGCAGTTCTTC.

This clonotype was counted ten times or more. The chain uses TRBV2 and TRBJ2-1; tentative D call: TRBD2 (6 bases). The CDR3 is made up of 15 amino acids. V lost 6 bases and J 7 bases, leaving 19 bases between the germline ends. The germline V gene has CDR1 SNHLY and CDR2 FYNNEI. The DNA for the CDR3 is TGTGCCAGCAGCCCGGACTACTCGCCTGGGAATGAGCAGTTCTTC. This codes for CASSPDYSPGNEQFF.

In this sample, this clonotype turned up once. This chain uses TRBV7-9 with TRBJ1-2, with TRBD1 identical over 7 bases. This CDR3 is 19 amino acids long. With 5 bases clipped from V and 2 bases from J, the junction kept 20 bases outside the gene matches. The V gene's germline CDR1 is SEHNR and CDR2 FQNEAQ (reference sequence). CDR3 nucleotide sequence: TGTGCCAGCAGCCGACCTAAGGGACAGCCAATTCTCTACAACTATGGCTACACCTTC. This translates into CASSRPKGQPILYNYGYTF.

In its sample, this clonotype was seen many times. This chain connects TRBV11-2 to TRBJ1-1, with 12 bases identical to TRBD1. Germline V gene lookup returns CDR1 SGHAT and CDR2 FQNNGV. The CDR3 loop spans 16 amino acids. V gave up 6 bases and J gave up 1 base; unmatched junction bases: 6. CDR3 region: CASRVWDRGQNTEAFF. CDR3 nucleotide sequence: TGTGCCAGCAGGGTTTGGGACAGGGGGCAGAACACTGAAGCTTTCTTT.

Concerning this clonotype: This may be a read error, as it is one base from a much larger clone. J is TRBJ2-1 and V is TRBV6-2 or TRBV6-3; 10 bases fit TRBD1. V lost 6 bases to trimming and J lost 10 bases; unmatched junction nucleotides: 12. There are 15 residues in the CDR3. CDR1 and CDR2 from the germline V gene are MNHEY and SVGEGT. The CDR3 DNA is TGTGCCAGCAGAACCGGGACAGGGGTAACCCACGAGCAGTTCTTC. This gives the protein CASRTGTGVTHEQFF.

The rearrangement joins TRBV30 to TRBJ2-5, with 15 positions matching TRBD2. Germline lookup yields CDR1 GTSNPN and CDR2 SVGIG (reference sequence). This CDR3 spans 18 amino acids. Trimming removed 3 bases from V and 5 bases from J; junction bases left unmatched: 13. The CDR3 bases are TGTGCCTGGAGGGCAAACCAATGGACTAGCGGGAGGGGGGAGACCCAGTACTTC. Translated, it gives CAWRANQWTSGRGETQYF.

The table lists this clonotype with many counts. The chain couples TRBV15 to TRBJ1-5, with D maybe TRBD1 (6 bases). CDR3 length equals 17 residues. The germline V and J ends were trimmed by 2 bases and 0 bases, with 14 bases remaining between them. Germline CDR1 reads LNHNV; CDR2 reads YYDKDF (reference sequence). CDR3 coding DNA: TGTGCCACCAGCAGAACACAGGGATTTTTTAGCAATCAGCCCCAGCATTTT. Translated, it gives CATSRTQGFFSNQPQHF.

This clonotype has just a few counts. The chain has TRBV5-6 and TRBJ2-1; D is uncertain. Germline-derived CDR1 and CDR2 are SGHDT and YYEEEE. V lost 1 base, J lost 4 bases, and 6 bases lay in between. This CDR3 has 13 amino acids. The CDR3 nucleotides read TGTGCCAGCAGCTTGAGCTGGTACAATGAGCAGTTCTTC. Encoded protein: CASSLSWYNEQFF.

The chain uses TRBV4-3 and TRBJ1-6; D is perhaps TRBD1 (5 bases). Trimming pared 0 bases from V and 7 bases from J, leaving 13 bases between. The germline CDR1 and CDR2 sequences are LGHNA and YSLEER. This CDR3 region has 16 residues. The CDR3 here is CASSQELQGLNSPLHF. In DNA form, the CDR3 reads TGCGCCAGCAGCCAAGAACTTCAGGGCCTCAATTCACCCCTCCACTTT.

This clonotype was seen only a few times. The chain has TRBV4-1 and TRBJ1-2, with TRBD1 as a possible D gene (5 bases). Germline V lookup: CDR1 MGHRA, CDR2 YSYEKL. The length of the CDR3 is 16 residues. V dropped 6 bases and J dropped 2 bases, with 19 bases sitting between them. The CDR3 nucleotides read TGCGCCAGCAGACTACCCGGGGACGAAGTGAACTATGGCTACACCTTC. Its translation is CASRLPGDEVNYGYTF.

The chain joins TRBV12-3 or TRBV12-4 to TRBJ2-3; weak D call: TRBD2 (6 bases). V lost 6 bases and J 3 bases, leaving 16 bases between the germline ends. CDR3 length: 15 residues. CDR3 DNA sequence: TGTGCCAGCAGCCCCATCGGGAGAGCGACAGATACGCAGTATTTT. Amino acid sequence: CASSPIGRATDTQYF.

This clonotype was recorded at least ten times. V usage is TRBV20-1 and J usage is TRBJ2-2; 7 bases fit TRBD1. This CDR3 has 16 residues. The V gene end was trimmed by 4 bases and the J gene end by 0 bases; junction bases not matched to a gene: 8. Germline CDR1 reads DFQATT; CDR2 reads SNEGSKA (reference sequence). This chain's CDR3 is CSATNTGAPNTGELFF. The CDR3 nucleotides are TGCAGTGCTACCAACACAGGGGCGCCGAACACCGGGGAGCTGTTTTTT.

The table lists this clonotype with many counts. The chain links TRBV20-1 to TRBJ2-7; TRBD2 matches 12 bases. The CDR3 loop spans 15 amino acids. With 0 bases clipped from V and 4 bases from J, the junction kept 4 bases outside the gene matches. Looked up from germline, CDR1 is DFQATT and CDR2 is SNEGSKA (reference sequence). The DNA for the CDR3 is TGCAGTGCTAGAGAAAGTCTAGCGGGAGGGTACGAGCAGTACTTC. As protein: CSARESLAGGYEQYF.

This clonotype was seen a few times. This chain uses TRBV29-1 with TRBJ2-3, with TRBD1 identical over 9 bases. Trimming took 3 bases from V and 2 from J; bases not matched to a gene: 6. CDR1 and CDR2 (germline): SQVTM, ANQGSEA. The CDR3 is 15 residues long. CDR3 nucleotides: TGCAGCGTTGATCGACAGGGGGGACCCACAGATACGCAGTATTTT. Protein product: CSVDRQGGPTDTQYF.

This clonotype was seen more than once but under ten times. The chain employs TRBV27 and TRBJ1-1; unclear D gene. Trimming removed 7 bases from V and 1 base from J, with 7 bases in between. This CDR3 region has 12 residues. Per germline, CDR1 MNHEY and CDR2 SMNVEV (reference sequence). The CDR3: CASNLGNTEAFF. For the CDR3, the DNA is TGTGCCAGCAATCTGGGGAACACTGAAGCTTTCTTT.

This sequence joins TRBV2 and TRBJ1-5, with D maybe TRBD1 (5 bases). Germline loops: CDR1 SNHLY, CDR2 FYNNEI. This CDR3 contains 14 residues. Trimming left V 3 bases short and J 3 bases short, with 9 bases between. The CDR3 is CASSEVGDNQPQHF. DNA of the CDR3: TGTGCCAGCAGTGAGGTAGGGGACAATCAGCCCCAGCATTTT.

The sample holds many counts of this clonotype. The chain uses TRBV5-1 and TRBJ2-7, with D perhaps matching TRBD1 (5 bases). Germline CDR1 SGHRS, CDR2 YFSETQ. Trimming took 6 bases from V and 6 from J, leaving 19 bases between them. The CDR3 is 14 residues long. Here the CDR3 reads CASKVGQGWGEQYF. In DNA, the CDR3 is TGCGCCAGCAAGGTTGGGCAGGGATGGGGCGAGCAGTACTTC.

This clonotype has a handful of counts. This chain links TRBV7-3 with TRBJ2-5, with TRBD2 matching over 7 bases. This CDR3 is built from 15 residues. CDR1 SGHTA and CDR2 FQGTGA come from the germline V gene. Losses at the gene ends were 1 base for V and 5 bases for J; bases not matched to a gene: 7. The CDR3 DNA reads TGTGCCAGCAGCTTAATAGGCGGGCGGGGGGAGACCCAGTACTTC. This codes for CASSLIGGRGETQYF. The whole variable domain, filled in from reference TRBV7-3 and TRBJ2-5, reads GAGVSQTPSNKVTEKGKYVELRCDPISGHTALYWYRQSLGQGPEFLIYFQGTGAADDSGLPNDRFFAVRPEGSVSTLKIQRTERGDSAVYLCASSLIGGRGETQYFGPGTRLLVL.

This clonotype was counted ten times or more. The chain joins TRBV27 to TRBJ2-5, with no clear D. The germline V and J ends were trimmed by 3 bases and 5 bases, with 19 bases remaining between them. The germline CDR1 and CDR2 sequences are MNHEY and SMNVEV (reference sequence). This CDR3 contains 16 residues. The CDR3 DNA sequence: TGTGCCAGCAGTTTTAACCCACGTACGTGGCGGGAGACCCAGTACTTC. Translating it yields CASSFNPRTWRETQYF.

The table lists this clonotype with many counts. The chain has TRBV4-1 and TRBJ1-1, with unresolved D. Germline V gene data show CDR1 as MGHRA and CDR2 as YSYEKL. Trimming removed 3 bases at V and 1 base at J, with 12 bases between. CDR3 size: 15 residues. The CDR3 region is CASSQGSGANTEAFF. The CDR3 nucleotides read TGCGCCAGCAGCCAGGGAAGCGGAGCGAACACTGAAGCTTTCTTT.

This clonotype was observed a few times. With a much larger clone just one base away, this may be a read error. The CDR3 does not close with the conserved phenylalanine or tryptophan, likely indicating a read error. V is TRBV7-2 and J is TRBJ2-7; D not certain. CDR1 and CDR2 from the germline V gene are SGHTA and FQGNSA. V shed 2 bases and J shed 0 bases, with 2 bases lying between them. The CDR3 has 12 residues. The CDR3 bases are TGTGCCAGCAGCTTACCCTCCTACGAGCAGTACTCC. Its translation: CASSLPSYEQYS.

V is TRBV19 and J is TRBJ1-1; tentative D call: TRBD1 (5 bases). Germline assignment: CDR1 LNHDA and CDR2 SQIVND (reference sequence). Trimming shortened V by 6 bases and J by 10 bases, and 18 bases separated the two germline ends. This CDR3 contains 13 residues. CDR3 in amino acids: CASRPGPFPGAFF. CDR3 coding DNA: TGTGCCAGTAGACCGGGACCCTTTCCGGGAGCTTTCTTT.

The chain combines TRBV4-2 with TRBJ2-1; D possibly corresponds to TRBD2 (5 bases). Germline-derived CDR1 and CDR2 are LGHNA and YNFKEQ. V gave up 3 bases and J gave up 4 bases, with 10 bases separating them. This CDR3 contains 14 residues. CDR3 in DNA: TGTGCCAGCAGCCATGAGGGCAGATACAATGAGCAGTTCTTC. It encodes CASSHEGRYNEQFF.

This clonotype was seen only a few times. The chain is built from TRBV5-5 and TRBJ2-7; D is uncertain. V was cut by 0 bases and J by 0 bases, with 13 bases left in between. Germline CDR1 reads SGHKS; CDR2 reads YYEKEE (reference sequence). The CDR3 spans 16 residues. CDR3 sequence reads: CASSLGAQASSYEQYF. CDR3 nucleotides: TGTGCCAGCAGCTTGGGGGCGCAGGCTAGCTCCTACGAGCAGTACTTC. Full variable domain (rest looked up from reference TRBV5-5 and TRBJ2-7): DAGVTQSPTHLIKTRGQQVTLRCSPISGHKSVSWYQQVLGQGPQFIFQYYEKEERGRGNFPDRFSARQFPNYSSELNVNALLLGDSALYLCASSLGAQASSYEQYFGPGTRLTVT.

This clonotype occurred a few times. In DNA, the CDR3 is TGTGCCAGCAGCCCTCCCGTCGGGGACGCCCTCCACTTT. It translates to CASSPPVGDALHF. The rearrangement joins TRBV7-9 to TRBJ1-6; D perhaps matches TRBD1 (5 bases). V lost 5 bases and J lost 14, with 16 bases in between. This CDR3 spans 13 amino acids. Germline V gives CDR1 SEHNR, CDR2 FQNEAQ (reference sequence).

This clonotype was found many times. This sequence joins TRBV6-2 or TRBV6-3 and TRBJ2-7, with D perhaps TRBD1 or TRBD2 (5 bases each). V was clipped by 7 bases and J by 6 bases, with 19 bases between them. Germline V CDR1 and CDR2: MNHEY, SVGEGT. The CDR3 is made up of 14 amino acids. The CDR3 bases are TGTGCCAGCATCGGGACGGCCCCCTGGGGCGAGCAGTACTTC. It is translated as CASIGTAPWGEQYF.